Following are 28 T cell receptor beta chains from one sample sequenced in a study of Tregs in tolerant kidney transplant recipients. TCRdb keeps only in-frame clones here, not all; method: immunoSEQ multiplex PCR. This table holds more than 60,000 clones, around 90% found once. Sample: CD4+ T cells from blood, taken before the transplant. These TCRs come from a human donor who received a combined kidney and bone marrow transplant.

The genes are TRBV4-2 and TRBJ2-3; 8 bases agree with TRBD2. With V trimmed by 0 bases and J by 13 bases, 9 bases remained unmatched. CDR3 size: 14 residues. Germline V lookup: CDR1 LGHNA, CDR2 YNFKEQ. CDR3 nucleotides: TGTGCCAGCAGCCAAGAAGGGTGGGGGCGGGAGGAGTATTTT. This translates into CASSQEGWGREEYF.

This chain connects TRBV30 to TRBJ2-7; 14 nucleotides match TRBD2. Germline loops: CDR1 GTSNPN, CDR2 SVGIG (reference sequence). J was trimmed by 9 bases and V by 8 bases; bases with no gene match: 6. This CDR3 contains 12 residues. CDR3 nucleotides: TGTGCCCGGGGACTAGCGGGAGCGGTGCAGTACTTC. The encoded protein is CARGLAGAVQYF.

CDR3 sequence reads: CASSLAGEDTQYF. DNA of the CDR3: TGCGCCAGCAGCTTGGCCGGGGAAGATACGCAGTATTTT. The chain has TRBV5-1 and TRBJ2-3; possibly TRBD2 for D (5 bases). Germline loops: CDR1 SGHRS, CDR2 YFSETQ. V was shortened by 0 bases and J by 5 bases, with 7 bases between the two germline ends. The CDR3 length is 13 residues.

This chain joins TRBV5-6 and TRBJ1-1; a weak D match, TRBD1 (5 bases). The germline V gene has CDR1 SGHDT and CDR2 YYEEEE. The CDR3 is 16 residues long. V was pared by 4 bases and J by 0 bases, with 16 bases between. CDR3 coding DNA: TGTGCCAGCAGCGCAGGGTGGGTGCAGGTGAACACTGAAGCTTTCTTT. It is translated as CASSAGWVQVNTEAFF.

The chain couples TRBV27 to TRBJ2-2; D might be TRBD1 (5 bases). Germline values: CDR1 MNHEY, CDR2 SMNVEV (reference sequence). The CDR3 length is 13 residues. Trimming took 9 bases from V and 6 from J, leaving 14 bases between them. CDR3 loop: CASARVVAGELFF. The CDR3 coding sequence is TGTGCCAGTGCCAGGGTGGTTGCCGGGGAGCTGTTTTTT.

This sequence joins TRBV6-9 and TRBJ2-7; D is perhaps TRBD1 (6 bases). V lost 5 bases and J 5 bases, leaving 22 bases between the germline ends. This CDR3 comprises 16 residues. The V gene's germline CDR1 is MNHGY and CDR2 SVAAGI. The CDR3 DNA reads TGTGCCAGCAGTCGCCTTTTTACAGGGCGGAAAGACGAGCAGTACTTC. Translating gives CASSRLFTGRKDEQYF.

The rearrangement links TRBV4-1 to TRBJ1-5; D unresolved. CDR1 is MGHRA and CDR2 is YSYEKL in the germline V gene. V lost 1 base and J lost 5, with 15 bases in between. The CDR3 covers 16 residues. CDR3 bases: TGCGCCAGCAGCCAAGGGGGAGGGCGGAAGGATCAGCCCCAGCATTTT. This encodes CASSQGGGRKDQPQHF.

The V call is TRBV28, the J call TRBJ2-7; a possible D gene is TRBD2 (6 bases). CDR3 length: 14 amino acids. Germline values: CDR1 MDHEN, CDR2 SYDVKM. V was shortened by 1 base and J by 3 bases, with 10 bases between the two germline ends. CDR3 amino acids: CASSLFGSIYEQYF. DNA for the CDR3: TGTGCCAGCAGTTTATTCGGGAGTATCTACGAGCAGTACTTC. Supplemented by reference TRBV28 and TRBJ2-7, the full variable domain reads DVKVTQSSRYLVKRTGEKVFLECVQDMDHENMFWYRQDPGLGLRLIYFSYDVKMKEKGDIPEGYSVSREKKERFSLILESASTNQTSMYLCASSLFGSIYEQYFGPGTRLTVT.

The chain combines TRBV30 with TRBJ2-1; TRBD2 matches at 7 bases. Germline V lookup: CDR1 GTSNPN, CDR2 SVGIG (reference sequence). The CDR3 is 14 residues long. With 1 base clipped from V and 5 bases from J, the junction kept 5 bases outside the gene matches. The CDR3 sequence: CAWSGVAGHNEQFF. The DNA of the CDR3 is TGTGCCTGGAGTGGAGTAGCGGGCCACAATGAGCAGTTCTTC. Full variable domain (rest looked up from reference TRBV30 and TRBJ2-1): SQTIHQWPATLVQPVGSPLSLECTVEGTSNPNLYWYRQAAGRGLQLLFYSVGIGQISSEVPQNLSASRPQDRQFILSSKKLLLSDSGFYLCAWSGVAGHNEQFFGPGTRLTVL.

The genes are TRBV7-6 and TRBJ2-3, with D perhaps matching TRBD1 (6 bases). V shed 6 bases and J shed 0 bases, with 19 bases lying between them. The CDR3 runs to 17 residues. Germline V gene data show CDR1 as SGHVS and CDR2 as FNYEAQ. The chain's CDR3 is CASSSQDGGPSTDTQYF. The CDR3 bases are TGTGCCAGCAGTTCTCAAGATGGGGGCCCTAGCACAGATACGCAGTATTTT.

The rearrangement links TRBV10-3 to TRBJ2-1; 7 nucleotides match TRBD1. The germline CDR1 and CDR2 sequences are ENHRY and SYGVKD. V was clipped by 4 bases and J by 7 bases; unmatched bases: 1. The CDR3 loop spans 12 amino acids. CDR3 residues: CAISGQGNEQFF. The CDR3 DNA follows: TGTGCCATCAGTGGACAGGGAAATGAGCAGTTCTTC.

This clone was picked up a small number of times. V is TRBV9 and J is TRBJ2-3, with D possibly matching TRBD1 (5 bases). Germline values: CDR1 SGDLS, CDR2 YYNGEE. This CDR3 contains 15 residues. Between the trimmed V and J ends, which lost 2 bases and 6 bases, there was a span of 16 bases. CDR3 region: CASSVARGAVDTQYF. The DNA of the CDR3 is TGTGCCAGCAGCGTGGCTAGGGGTGCCGTGGATACGCAGTATTTT.

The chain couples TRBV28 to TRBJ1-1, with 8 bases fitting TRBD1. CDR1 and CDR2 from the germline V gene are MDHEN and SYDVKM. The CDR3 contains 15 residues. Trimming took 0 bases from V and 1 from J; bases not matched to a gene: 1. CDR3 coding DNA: TGTGCCAGCAGTTTATGGACAGGGGCGAACACTGAAGCTTTCTTT. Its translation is CASSLWTGANTEAFF. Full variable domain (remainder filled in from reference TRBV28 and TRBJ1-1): DVKVTQSSRYLVKRTGEKVFLECVQDMDHENMFWYRQDPGLGLRLIYFSYDVKMKEKGDIPEGYSVSREKKERFSLILESASTNQTSMYLCASSLWTGANTEAFFGQGTRLTVV.

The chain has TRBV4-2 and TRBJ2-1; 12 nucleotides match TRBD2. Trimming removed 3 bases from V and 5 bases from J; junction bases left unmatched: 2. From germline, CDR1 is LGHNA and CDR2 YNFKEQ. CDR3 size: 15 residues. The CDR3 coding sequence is TGTGCCAGCAGCCAGAGACTAGCGGGAGACAATGAGCAGTTCTTC. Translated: CASSQRLAGDNEQFF.

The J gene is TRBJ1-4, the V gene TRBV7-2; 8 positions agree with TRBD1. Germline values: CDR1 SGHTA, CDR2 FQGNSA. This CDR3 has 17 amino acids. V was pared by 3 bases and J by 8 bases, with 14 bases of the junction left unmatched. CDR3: CASSLASTGGGREKLFF. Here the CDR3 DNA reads TGTGCCAGCAGCTTGGCCTCCACAGGGGGGGGCAGAGAAAAACTGTTTTTT. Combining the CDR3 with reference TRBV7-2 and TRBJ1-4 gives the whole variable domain GAGVSQSPSNKVTEKGKDVELRCDPISGHTALYWYRQSLGQGLEFLIYFQGNSAPDKSGLPSDRFSAERTGGSVSTLTIQRTQQEDSAVYLCASSLASTGGGREKLFFGSGTQLSVL.

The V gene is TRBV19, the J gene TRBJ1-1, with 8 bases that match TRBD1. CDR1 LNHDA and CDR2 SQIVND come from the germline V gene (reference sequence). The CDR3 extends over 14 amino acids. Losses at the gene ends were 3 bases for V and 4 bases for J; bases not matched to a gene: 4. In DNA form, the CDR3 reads TGTGCCAGTAGTATCAGGGGGCGGGTCACTGAAGCTTTCTTT. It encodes CASSIRGRVTEAFF.

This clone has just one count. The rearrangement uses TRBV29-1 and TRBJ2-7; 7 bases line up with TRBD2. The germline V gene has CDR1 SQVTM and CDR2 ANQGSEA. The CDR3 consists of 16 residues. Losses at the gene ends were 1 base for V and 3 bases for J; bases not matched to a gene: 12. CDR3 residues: CSVEVRGLSGIYEQYF. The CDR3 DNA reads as TGCAGCGTTGAAGTAAGGGGACTAAGCGGGATCTACGAGCAGTACTTC.

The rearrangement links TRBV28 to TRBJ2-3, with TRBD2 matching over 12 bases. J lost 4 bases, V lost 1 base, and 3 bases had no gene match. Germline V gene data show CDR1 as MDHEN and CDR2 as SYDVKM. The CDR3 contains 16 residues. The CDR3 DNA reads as TGTGCCAGCAGTTTATCTAGCGGGAGGGCCCCAGATACGCAGTATTTT. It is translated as CASSLSSGRAPDTQYF.

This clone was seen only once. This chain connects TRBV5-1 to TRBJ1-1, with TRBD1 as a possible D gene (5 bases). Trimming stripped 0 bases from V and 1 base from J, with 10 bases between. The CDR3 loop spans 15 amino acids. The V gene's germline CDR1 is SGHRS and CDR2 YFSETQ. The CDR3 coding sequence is TGCGCCAGCAGCTTGGAGTCAGGGAAGAACACTGAAGCTTTCTTT. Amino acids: CASSLESGKNTEAFF.

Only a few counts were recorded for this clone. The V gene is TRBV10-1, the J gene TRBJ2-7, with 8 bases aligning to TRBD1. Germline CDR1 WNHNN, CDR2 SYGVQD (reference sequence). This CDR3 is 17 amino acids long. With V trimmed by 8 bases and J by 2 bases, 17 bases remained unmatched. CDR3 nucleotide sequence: TGCGCCAGCCATTACCAGGAGAACAGGGGGAAACCCTACGAGCAGTACTTC. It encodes CASHYQENRGKPYEQYF.

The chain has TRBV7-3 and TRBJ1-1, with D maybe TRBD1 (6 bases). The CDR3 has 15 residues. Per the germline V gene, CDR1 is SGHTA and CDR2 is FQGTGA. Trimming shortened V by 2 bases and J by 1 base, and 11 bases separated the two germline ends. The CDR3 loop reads CASSLGGAGNTEAFF. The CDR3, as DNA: TGTGCCAGCAGCTTAGGGGGGGCAGGGAACACTGAAGCTTTCTTT. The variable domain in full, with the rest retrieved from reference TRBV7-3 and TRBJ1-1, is GAGVSQTPSNKVTEKGKYVELRCDPISGHTALYWYRQSLGQGPEFLIYFQGTGAADDSGLPNDRFFAVRPEGSVSTLKIQRTERGDSAVYLCASSLGGAGNTEAFFGQGTRLTVV.

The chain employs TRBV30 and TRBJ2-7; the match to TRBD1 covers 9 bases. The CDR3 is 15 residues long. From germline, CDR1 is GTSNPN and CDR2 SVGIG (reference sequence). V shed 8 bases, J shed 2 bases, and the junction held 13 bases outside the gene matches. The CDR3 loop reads CAGVPATGGTYEQYF. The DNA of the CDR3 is TGTGCCGGGGTACCGGCGACAGGGGGTACCTACGAGCAGTACTTC.

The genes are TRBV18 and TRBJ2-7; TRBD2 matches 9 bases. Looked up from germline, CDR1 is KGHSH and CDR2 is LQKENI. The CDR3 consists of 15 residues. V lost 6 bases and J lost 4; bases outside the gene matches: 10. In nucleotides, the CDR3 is TGTGCCAGCTCCCTTGGAGGACTAGCGAGGTACGAGCAGTACTTC. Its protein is CASSLGGLARYEQYF.

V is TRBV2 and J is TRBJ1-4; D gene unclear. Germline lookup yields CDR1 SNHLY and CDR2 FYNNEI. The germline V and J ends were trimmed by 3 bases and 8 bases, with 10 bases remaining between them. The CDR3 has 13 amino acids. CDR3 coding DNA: TGTGCCAGCAGTGACAGGTCTCGGGAAAAACTGTTTTTT. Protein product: CASSDRSREKLFF.

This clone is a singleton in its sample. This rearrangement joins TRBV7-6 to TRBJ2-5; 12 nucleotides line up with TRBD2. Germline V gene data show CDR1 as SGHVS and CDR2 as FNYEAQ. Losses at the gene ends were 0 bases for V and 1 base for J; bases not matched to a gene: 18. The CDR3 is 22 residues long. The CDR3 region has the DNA TGTGCCAGCAGCTTAGCGGGGCCCCGTAGACTAGCGGGAGCGAGTCGCCAAGAGACCCAGTACTTC. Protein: CASSLAGPRRLAGASRQETQYF.

CDR3 DNA: TGTGCCAGCAGTTCCCCGGGACAGGGGATCGTTAGTGAAAAACTGTTTTTT. It encodes CASSSPGQGIVSEKLFF. The J gene is TRBJ1-4, the V gene TRBV28; 10 nucleotides line up with TRBD1. This CDR3 comprises 17 residues. V lost 4 bases to trimming and J lost 7 bases; unmatched junction nucleotides: 12. The V gene's germline CDR1 is MDHEN and CDR2 SYDVKM.

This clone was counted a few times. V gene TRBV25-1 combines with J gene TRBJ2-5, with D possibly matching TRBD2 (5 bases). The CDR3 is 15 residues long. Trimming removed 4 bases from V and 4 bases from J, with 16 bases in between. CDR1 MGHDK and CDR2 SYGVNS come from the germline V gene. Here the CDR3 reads CASSAPGSMGETQYF. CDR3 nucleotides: TGTGCCAGCAGTGCCCCTGGGAGTATGGGAGAGACCCAGTACTTC.

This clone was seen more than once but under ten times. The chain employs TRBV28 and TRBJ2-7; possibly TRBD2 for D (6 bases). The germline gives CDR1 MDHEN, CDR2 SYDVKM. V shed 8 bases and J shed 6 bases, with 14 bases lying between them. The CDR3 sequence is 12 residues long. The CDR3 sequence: CASVGGRSEQYF. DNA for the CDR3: TGTGCCAGCGTCGGAGGGAGAAGCGAGCAGTACTTC.